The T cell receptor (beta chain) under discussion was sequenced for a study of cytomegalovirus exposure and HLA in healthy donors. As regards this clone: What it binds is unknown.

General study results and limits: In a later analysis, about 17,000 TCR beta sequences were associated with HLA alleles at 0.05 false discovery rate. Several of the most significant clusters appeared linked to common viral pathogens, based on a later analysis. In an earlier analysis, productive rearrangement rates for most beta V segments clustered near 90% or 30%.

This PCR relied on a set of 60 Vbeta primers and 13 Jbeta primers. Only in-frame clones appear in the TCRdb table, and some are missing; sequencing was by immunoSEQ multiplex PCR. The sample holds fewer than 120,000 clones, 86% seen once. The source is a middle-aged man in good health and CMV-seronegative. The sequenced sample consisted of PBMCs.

This CDR3 is CAWIRGGGNSPLHF. In nucleotides, the CDR3 is TGTGCCTGGATAAGGGGGGGTGGAAATTCACCCCTCCACTTT. The chain carries TRBV30 and TRBJ1-6; D might be TRBD1 (6 bases). Trimming pared 4 bases from V and 7 bases from J, leaving 14 bases between. The CDR3 covers 14 residues. CDR1 is GTSNPN, CDR2 SVGIG, per germline (reference sequence).